The TCR beta chain under discussion was sequenced for a study of cytomegalovirus exposure and HLA in healthy donors (dated 2017 in TCRdb). About the investigation overall: An earlier analysis of roughly 500 of the donors reported 276 Gb of sequence data and some 120 million unique TCR beta sequences from roughly 200 million T cells. About 330 gigabases of sequencing data and 75 million to 85 million unique TCR sequences made up an early release that covered 500 to 650 HLA-typed donors. Of the 300 to 500 genotyped donors, more than 75% were placed in the genetic ancestry cluster associated with self-reported Caucasian donors. The study was designed to test whether signatures of past pathogen exposure could be identified by cataloging public T cell receptors. Using immunosequencing, the study profiled T cell repertoires from some 670 subjects and related those repertoires to cytomegalovirus serostatus. Besides the first cohort of approximately 670 subjects, a separate validation cohort made up of over 95 different subjects was used. High-throughput TCR immunosequencing, statistical association of individual TCRs with disease status, and machine learning were combined to predict cytomegalovirus infection status. A later analysis re-analyzed previously published TCR beta repertoires from approximately 700 donors and added high-resolution HLA genotyping to study TCR occurrence patterns. Rather than using new phenotypic data, the later analysis identified candidate immune exposures from TCR beta sequences and from how often those sequences occurred across donors. An earlier analysis of several hundred of the donors used high-throughput TCR beta sequencing to judge whether each TCR beta V gene segment behaved as functional or pseudogenic. Alongside the repertoire data, information on donor age, sex, ethnicity and CMV serostatus was compiled. A later genetic analysis used genome-wide SNP genotypes for about 65% of the roughly 670 donors, treating that subset as a discovery cohort. All discovery cohort repertoires had been generated on a single sequencing platform. Both class I and class II loci were covered by HLA typing, at four-digit resolution. The number of typed donors differed by locus: about 620-630 for A, B, C, DRB1 and DQB1; 500 to 550 for DQA1; 606 for DPA1; and approximately 450 for DPB1. A few DR-DQ haplotypes were handled as single units for association and clustering because linkage in the cohort was strong. Across some 400 genotyped donors of the cohort, an average of roughly 250,000 unique TCR beta nucleotide sequences per donor were sequenced, and roughly a sixth of those sequences were non-productive. Overall study outcomes, separate from this receptor: The classifier was reported to diagnose cytomegalovirus status with high specificity and sensitivity in both the original cohort and the validation cohort. According to a later genetic analysis, donors in an Asian-associated ancestry cluster had fewer N-insertions in productive TCRs than the approximately 630-donor mean. Broadly in line with IMGT annotations, most TCR beta V segments showed up in productive rearrangements about 90% or about 30% of the time in an earlier analysis of under 700 of the donors. In a later analysis, several top co-occurrence clusters were reported to appear linked to parvovirus B19, influenza, CMV and Epstein-Barr virus. Linkage disequilibrium might explain the correlated functional status among segregating V segments, but an unknown experimental factor could not be ruled out. V-gene and J-gene trimming of TCR beta chains was associated with a missense DCLRE1C variant in a later genetic analysis, and the association was replicated in an independent cohort. According to a later analysis, most CMV-associated TCR beta chains appeared to be HLA-restricted, and the HLA associations seemed to be driven largely by CMV exposure. A later analysis found that TCR association rates varied across HLA loci, with DRB1 alleles showing the most associated TCRs and HLA-C alleles the fewest. The authors suggested that the approach could potentially be extended to other disease states and immunological phenotypes. Because the 87-base-pair reads could not distinguish some IMGT-functional V segments, including TRBV6-2 and TRBV6-3, those segments were excluded. Strong co-occurrence of HLA alleles, especially DR and DQ, made assigning TCR associations to individual alleles difficult. A further reported finding was that TCR beta sequences accurately predicted the HLA-A and HLA-B alleles for most subjects in the first cohort. About 17 rarely observed V segments, including chromosome 9 orphons, were excluded from the earlier analysis of about 610 of the donors because counts were too low. A later analysis found that HLA-associated TCR beta chains were more clonally expanded and had lower generation probabilities than equally common non-associated chains. In the study, roughly 160 TCR beta chains were listed as associated with cytomegalovirus. A later analysis associated approximately 17,000 TCR beta sequences with specific HLA alleles at a false discovery rate of 0.05. Three of the identified cytomegalovirus-associated TCR beta chains were confirmed in vitro to be specific for cytomegalovirus antigens. The sequencing pipeline was judged likely to have produced a cluster of highly shared sequence variants as a technical artifact. Because HLA typing was unavailable for some donors at each locus, only the typed subset was used in association tests. Most TCR sequences were observed very rarely across donors, whereas some public TCRs were present in many individuals. CMV serostatus was the only immune exposure information available for the cohort. This cohort had only TCR beta chains sequenced, and the lack of alpha or paired-chain data limited which features could be detected. Presence/absence analyses assumed roughly uniform sequencing depth across donors, an assumption that may not hold.

On this clone: The clone's antigen remains unknown. Base-call qualities are not available, and no considerably larger clone is one nucleotide away.

The cohort consisted of 600 to 750 healthy bone marrow donors. Cohort members were all nominally healthy when sampled, although unrecorded immune exposures were likely present. The donor was CMV seropositive and was included in the group of around 300 seropositive cohort members. Every donor gave a peripheral blood sample, and the peripheral blood mononuclear cells from that sample were used for TCR beta sequencing. Genomic DNA extraction from the blood cell samples was performed with the Qiagen DNeasy Blood Extraction Kit. Library preparation was by the immunoSEQ multiplex PCR assay. The multiplex PCR relied on a mix of 60 forward primers for TCR Vbeta segments and 13 reverse primers for TCR Jbeta segments. Amplification of the CDR3 region of rearranged TCR beta genes was performed with a multiplex PCR assay on genomic DNA. Amplified TCR beta libraries were sequenced as 87-base-pair reads on the Illumina HiSeq System. The paper's data handling went like this. Across the roughly 640 repertoires, a later analysis counted tens of millions of unique TCR beta chains, around 11 million of which were shared by at least two donors. Raw reads were error-corrected and collapsed into unique sequences by a nearest-neighbor algorithm in which closely related sequences were merged to remove PCR and sequencing errors. Alignment of CDR3 sequences to IMGT reference sequences was used to assign V, D and J gene segments. For a sequence to be retained, a match of at least six nucleotides was required to both a V gene segment and a J gene segment. Rearrangements were called productive when the CDR3 lacked stop codons and stayed in frame with V and J; all others were non-productive. Following IMGT convention, CDR3 was defined as the stretch from the second conserved V-encoded cysteine up to the conserved J-encoded phenylalanine. In an earlier analysis of more than 550 of the donors, sequences lacking an unambiguous match to a single V gene segment were excluded. In an earlier analysis of 587 of the donors, V segments were called functional above 56.7% productive rearrangements and were called segregating when the between-donor standard deviation exceeded 5%. To diagnose cytomegalovirus status from the catalog of TCR beta chain sequences, a statistical classification framework was built. In a later analysis, TCR nucleotide sequences were compared against IMGT/GENE-DB human TR gene sequences so that V and J genes could be assigned. Using the TCRdist pipeline, a later analysis assigned CDR3 sequences along with most-parsimonious VDJ recombination scenarios. In a later analysis, every TCR beta chain was defined by the combination of its CDR3 amino acid sequence and its V-gene family, and reads without a unique V-gene family were dropped. A later analysis removed roughly 590 highly shared, low-generation-probability nucleotide sequences to deal with suspected cross-contamination and a sequencing artifact. In a later analysis, a clonal expansion index was calculated for each public chain from normalized within-repertoire ranks of inferred template counts. In a later analysis, generation probabilities were computed using a VDJ recombination model fitted to out-of-frame rearrangements, and the results were checked against IGoR. In a later analysis, TCR-TCR, TCR-HLA and TCR-CMV co-occurrence was scored with hypergeometric tests, and a repertoire-size bias correction was applied to TCR pairs. False discovery rates were estimated in a later analysis by permuting HLA or CMV assignments 20 times. A later analysis grouped co-occurring TCRs with DBSCAN, adding TCRdist sequence similarity when clustering within HLA-allele-positive subsets. Co-occurrence clustering excluded repertoires with fewer than 30,000 or more than 120,000 public chains, plus five with anomalous nucleotide sharing. This is the immuneACCESS table as TCRdb keeps it, with only in-frame sequences that have V and J called. A part of the clones is gone; compared with another copy, unresolved V genes explain less than half, and the rest is unexplained. The DNA gave D and trimming, while V, J and clone size come from that table. The sample table lists roughly 120,000 clones, 74% of them with a count of one. The ten largest clones take up 3.5% to 5% of the sample.

CDR1 and CDR2 are read off the germline V gene as SNHLY and FYNNEI. Including the terminal cysteine and phenylalanine, the CDR3 comprises 15 residues. Only the CDR3 region is kept as DNA, spanning 45 bases read in frame from base 1. This sequence uses TRBV2 and TRBJ2-5; TRBD2 aligns with 10 central bases. The J call could be wrong; TRBJ2-7 is a better fit for the DNA end. The sample consisted of PBMCs. This receptor was taken from a woman in her fifties or sixties in good health and CMV-seropositive. DNA sequence: TGTGCCAGCAGTACCCAGCGGGGGGGTTCCTACGAGCAGTACTTC. Its product reads: CASSTQRGGSYEQYF.